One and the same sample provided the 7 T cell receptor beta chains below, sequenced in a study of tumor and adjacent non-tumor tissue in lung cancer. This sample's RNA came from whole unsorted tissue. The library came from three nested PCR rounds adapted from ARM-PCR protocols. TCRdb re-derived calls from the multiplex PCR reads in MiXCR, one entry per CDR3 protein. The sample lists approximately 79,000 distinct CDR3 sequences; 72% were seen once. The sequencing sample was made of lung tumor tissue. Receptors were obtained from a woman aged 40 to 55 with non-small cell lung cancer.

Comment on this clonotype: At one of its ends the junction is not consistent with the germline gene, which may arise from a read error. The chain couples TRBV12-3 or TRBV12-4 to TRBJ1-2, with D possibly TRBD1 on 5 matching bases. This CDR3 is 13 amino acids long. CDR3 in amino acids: CVSSRDGAYAYTF. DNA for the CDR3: TGTGTCAGCAGTCGGGACGGGGCCTATGCCTACACCTTC.

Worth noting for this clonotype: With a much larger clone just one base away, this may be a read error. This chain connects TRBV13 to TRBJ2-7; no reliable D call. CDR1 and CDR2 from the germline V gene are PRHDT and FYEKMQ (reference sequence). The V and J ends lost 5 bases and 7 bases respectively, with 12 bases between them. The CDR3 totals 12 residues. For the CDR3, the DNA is TGTGCCAGCAGCCCTCAACTGGGGGAGCAGTACTTC. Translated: CASSPQLGEQYF.

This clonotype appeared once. For the CDR3, the DNA is TGTGCCAGCTCACCCTTCCGGGGACACCAAGAGACCCAGTACTTC. This sequence encodes CASSPFRGHQETQYF. The V and J genes are TRBV18 and TRBJ2-5, with D perhaps TRBD1 or TRBD2 (5 bases each). V was shortened by 3 bases and J by 0 bases, with 11 bases between the two germline ends. Germline V lookup: CDR1 KGHSH, CDR2 LQKENI. The CDR3 totals 15 residues.

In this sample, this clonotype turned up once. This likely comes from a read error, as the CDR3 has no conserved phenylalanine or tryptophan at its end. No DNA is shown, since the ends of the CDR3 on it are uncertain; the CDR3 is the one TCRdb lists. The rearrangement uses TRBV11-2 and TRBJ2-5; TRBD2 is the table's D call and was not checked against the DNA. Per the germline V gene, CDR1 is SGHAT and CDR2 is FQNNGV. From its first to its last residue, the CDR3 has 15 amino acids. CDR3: CASSLFAGIQETQDS.

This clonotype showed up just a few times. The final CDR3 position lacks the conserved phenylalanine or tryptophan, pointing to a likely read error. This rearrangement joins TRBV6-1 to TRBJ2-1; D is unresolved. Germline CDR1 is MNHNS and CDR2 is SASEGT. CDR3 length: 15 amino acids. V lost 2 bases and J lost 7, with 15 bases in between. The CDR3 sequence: CASSEQETSYNEQFL. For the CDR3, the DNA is TGTGCCAGCAGTGAACAGGAAACCTCATATAATGAGCAGTTCCTC.

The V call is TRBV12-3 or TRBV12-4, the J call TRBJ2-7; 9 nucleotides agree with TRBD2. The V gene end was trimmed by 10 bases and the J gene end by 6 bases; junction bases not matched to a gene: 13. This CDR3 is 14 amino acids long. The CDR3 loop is CANKLGLANSEQYF. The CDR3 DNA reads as TGTGCCAACAAACTGGGACTAGCCAACAGCGAGCAGTACTTC.

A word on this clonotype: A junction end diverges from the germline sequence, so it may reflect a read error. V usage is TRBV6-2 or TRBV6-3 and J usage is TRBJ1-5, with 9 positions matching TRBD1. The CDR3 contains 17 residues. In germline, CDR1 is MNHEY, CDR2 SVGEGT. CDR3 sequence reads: CASSGGQGRYSNQPHHF. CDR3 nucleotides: TGTGCCAGCAGTGGGGGACAGGGAAGATATAGCAATCAGCCCCATCATTTT.